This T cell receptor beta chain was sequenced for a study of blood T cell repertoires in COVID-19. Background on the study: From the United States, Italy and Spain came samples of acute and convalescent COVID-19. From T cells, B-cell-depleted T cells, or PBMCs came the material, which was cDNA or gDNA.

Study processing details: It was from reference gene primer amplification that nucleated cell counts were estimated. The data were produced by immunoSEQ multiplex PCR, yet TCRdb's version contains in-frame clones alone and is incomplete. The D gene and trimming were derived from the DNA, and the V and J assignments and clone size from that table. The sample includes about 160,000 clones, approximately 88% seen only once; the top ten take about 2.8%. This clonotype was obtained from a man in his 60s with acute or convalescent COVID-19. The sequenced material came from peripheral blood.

The CDR3 loop is CASSKGDQPQHF. As DNA, the CDR3 is TGTGCCAGCAGTAAGGGGGATCAGCCCCAGCATTTT. This rearrangement joins TRBV5-4 to TRBJ1-5, with D perhaps TRBD1 (6 bases). The CDR3 has 12 amino acids. Trimming shortened V by 5 bases and J by 5 bases, and 8 bases separated the two germline ends. CDR1 is SGHNT, CDR2 YYREEE, per germline (reference sequence).